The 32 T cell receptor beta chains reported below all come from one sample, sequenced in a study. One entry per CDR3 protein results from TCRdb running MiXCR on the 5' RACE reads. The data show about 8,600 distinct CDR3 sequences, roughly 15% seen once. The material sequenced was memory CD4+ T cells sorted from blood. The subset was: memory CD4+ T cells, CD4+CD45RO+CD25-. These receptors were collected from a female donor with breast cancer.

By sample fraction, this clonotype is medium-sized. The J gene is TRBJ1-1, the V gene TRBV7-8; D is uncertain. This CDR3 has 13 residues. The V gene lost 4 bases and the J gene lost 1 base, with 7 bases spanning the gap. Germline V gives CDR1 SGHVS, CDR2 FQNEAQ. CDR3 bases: TGTGCCAGCAGCTCGGTGGGGAACACTGAAGCTTTCTTT. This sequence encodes CASSSVGNTEAFF.

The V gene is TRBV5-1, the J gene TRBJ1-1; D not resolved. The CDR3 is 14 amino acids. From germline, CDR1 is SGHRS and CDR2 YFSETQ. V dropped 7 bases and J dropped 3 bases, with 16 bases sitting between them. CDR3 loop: CASGSKVEDTEAFF. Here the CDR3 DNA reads TGCGCCAGCGGCTCGAAGGTCGAGGACACTGAAGCTTTCTTT. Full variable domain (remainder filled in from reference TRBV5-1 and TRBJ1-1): KAGVTQTPRYLIKTRGQQVTLSCSPISGHRSVSWYQQTPGQGLQFLFEYFSETQRNKGNFPGRFSGRQFSNSRSEMNVSTLELGDSALYLCASGSKVEDTEAFFGQGTRLTVV.

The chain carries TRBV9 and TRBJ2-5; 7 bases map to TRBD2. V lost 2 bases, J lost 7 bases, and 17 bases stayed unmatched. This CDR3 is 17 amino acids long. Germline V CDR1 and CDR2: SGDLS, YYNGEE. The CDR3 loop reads CASSVEKVAGLSGTQYF. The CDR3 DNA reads TGTGCCAGCAGCGTTGAAAAGGTAGCGGGCCTTTCAGGGACCCAGTACTTC.

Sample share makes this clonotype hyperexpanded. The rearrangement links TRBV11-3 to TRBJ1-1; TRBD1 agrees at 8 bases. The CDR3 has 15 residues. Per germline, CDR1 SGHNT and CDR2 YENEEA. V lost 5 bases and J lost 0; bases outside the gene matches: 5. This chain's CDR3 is CASSHRQGLNTEAFF. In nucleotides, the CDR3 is TGTGCCAGCAGCCACAGACAGGGGCTGAACACTGAAGCTTTCTTT. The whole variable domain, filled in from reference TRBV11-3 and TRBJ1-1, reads EAGVVQSPRYKIIEKKQPVAFWCNPISGHNTLYWYLQNLGQGPELLIRYENEEAVDDSQLPKDRFSAERLKGVDSTLKIQPAELGDSAVYLCASSHRQGLNTEAFFGQGTRLTVV.

The DNA for the CDR3 is TGCGCCAGCAGCTTAGGAGGGTCTGGGGCCAACGTCCTGACTTTC. Its protein product is CASSLGGSGANVLTF. The rearrangement uses TRBV5-1 and TRBJ2-6; TRBD2 might be the D (6 bases). Trimming cost V 2 bases and J 1 base, with 7 bases left between them. The CDR3 has 15 amino acids. Germline CDR1 and CDR2: SGHRS and YFSETQ.

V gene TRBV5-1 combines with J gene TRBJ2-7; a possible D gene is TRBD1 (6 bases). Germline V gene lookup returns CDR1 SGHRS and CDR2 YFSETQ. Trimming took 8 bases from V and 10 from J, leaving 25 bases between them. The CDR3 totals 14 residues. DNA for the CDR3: TGCGCCAGTACGAAAGACGAATTCCAGGGGCGCCAGTACTTC. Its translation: CASTKDEFQGRQYF. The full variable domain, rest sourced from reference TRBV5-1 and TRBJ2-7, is KAGVTQTPRYLIKTRGQQVTLSCSPISGHRSVSWYQQTPGQGLQFLFEYFSETQRNKGNFPGRFSGRQFSNSRSEMNVSTLELGDSALYLCASTKDEFQGRQYFGPGTRLTVT.

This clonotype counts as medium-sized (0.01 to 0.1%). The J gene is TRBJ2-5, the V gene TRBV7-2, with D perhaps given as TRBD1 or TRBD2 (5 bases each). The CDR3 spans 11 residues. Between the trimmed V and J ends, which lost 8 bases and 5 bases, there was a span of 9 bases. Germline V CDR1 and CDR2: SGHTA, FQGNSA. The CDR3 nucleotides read TGTGCCAGCGGGACGTTTGAGACCCAGTACTTC. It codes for CASGTFETQYF.

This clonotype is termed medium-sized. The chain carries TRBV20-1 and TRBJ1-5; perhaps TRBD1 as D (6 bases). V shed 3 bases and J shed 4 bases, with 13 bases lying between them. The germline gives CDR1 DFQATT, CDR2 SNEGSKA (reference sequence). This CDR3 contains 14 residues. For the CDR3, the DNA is TGCAGTGCTAGGTCGGGGGCCTCTAATCAGCCCCAGCATTTT. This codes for CSARSGASNQPQHF.

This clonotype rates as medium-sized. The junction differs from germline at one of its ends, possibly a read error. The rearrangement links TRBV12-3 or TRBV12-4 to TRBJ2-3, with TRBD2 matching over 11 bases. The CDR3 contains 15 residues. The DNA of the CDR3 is TGTGCCAGCAGCTTAGCGGGAGGGAGCGCAGATACGCAGTATTTT. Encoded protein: CASSLAGGSADTQYF.

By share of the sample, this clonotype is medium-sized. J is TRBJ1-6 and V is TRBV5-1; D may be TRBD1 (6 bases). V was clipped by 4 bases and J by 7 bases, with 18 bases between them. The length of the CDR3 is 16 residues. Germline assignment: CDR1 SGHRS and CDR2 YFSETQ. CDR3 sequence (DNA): TGCGCCAGCAGCAGGTACCAGGGGACGAGCAATTCACCCCTCCACTTT. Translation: CASSRYQGTSNSPLHF.

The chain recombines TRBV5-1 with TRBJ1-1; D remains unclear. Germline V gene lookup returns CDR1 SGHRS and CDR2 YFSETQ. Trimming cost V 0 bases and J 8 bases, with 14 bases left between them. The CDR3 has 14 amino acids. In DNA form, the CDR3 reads TGCGCCAGCAGCTTGGCCGAAGTGTCAGCCGAAGCTTTCTTT. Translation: CASSLAEVSAEAFF.

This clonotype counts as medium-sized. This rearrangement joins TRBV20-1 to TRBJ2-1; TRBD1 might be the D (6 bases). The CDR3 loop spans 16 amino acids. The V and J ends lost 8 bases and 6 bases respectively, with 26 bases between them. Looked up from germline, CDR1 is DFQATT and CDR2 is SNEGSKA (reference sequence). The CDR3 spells CSLQPPPGHGINEQFF. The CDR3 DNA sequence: TGCAGTCTTCAGCCTCCTCCGGGACATGGGATCAATGAGCAGTTCTTC.

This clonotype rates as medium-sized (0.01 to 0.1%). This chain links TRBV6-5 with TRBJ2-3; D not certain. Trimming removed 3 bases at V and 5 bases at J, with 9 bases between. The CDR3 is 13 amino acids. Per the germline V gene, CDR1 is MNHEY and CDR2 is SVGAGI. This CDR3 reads CASSYGPGDTQYF. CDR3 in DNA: TGTGCCAGCAGTTATGGGCCGGGAGATACGCAGTATTTT.

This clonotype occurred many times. Here the CDR3 reads CASSKNRVGDTQYF. CDR3 DNA sequence: TGTGCCAGCAGCAAAAACAGGGTTGGAGATACGCAGTATTTT. The J gene is TRBJ2-3, the V gene TRBV7-2; a possible D gene is TRBD1 (6 bases). There are 14 residues in the CDR3. Trimming stripped 5 bases from V and 5 bases from J, with 14 bases between. The V gene's germline CDR1 is SGHTA and CDR2 FQGNSA.

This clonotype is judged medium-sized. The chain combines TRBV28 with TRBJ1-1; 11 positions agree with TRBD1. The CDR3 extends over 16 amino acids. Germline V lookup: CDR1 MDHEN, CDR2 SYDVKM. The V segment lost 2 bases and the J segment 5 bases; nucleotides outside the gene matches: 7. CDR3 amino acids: CASSLARGQGGTEAFF. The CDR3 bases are TGTGCCAGCAGTTTAGCGAGGGGACAGGGGGGGACTGAAGCTTTCTTT.

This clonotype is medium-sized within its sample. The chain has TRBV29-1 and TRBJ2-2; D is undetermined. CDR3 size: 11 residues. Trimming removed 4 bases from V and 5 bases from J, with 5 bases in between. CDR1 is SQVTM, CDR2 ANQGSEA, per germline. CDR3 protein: CSVGGTGELFF. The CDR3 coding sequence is TGCAGCGTTGGCGGAACCGGGGAGCTGTTTTTT.

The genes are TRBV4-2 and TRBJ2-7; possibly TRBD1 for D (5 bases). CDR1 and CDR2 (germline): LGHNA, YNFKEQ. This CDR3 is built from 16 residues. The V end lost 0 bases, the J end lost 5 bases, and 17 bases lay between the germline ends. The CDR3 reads CASSQDYDSPTDEQYF. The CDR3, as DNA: TGTGCCAGCAGCCAAGATTATGACAGCCCAACCGACGAGCAGTACTTC.

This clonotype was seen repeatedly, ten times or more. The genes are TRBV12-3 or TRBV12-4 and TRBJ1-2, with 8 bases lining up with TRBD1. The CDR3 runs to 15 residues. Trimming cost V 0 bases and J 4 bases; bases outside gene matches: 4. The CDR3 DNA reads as TGTGCCAGCAGTTTAGCTGTCGGACAGGGCTATGGCTACACCTTC. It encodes CASSLAVGQGYGYTF.

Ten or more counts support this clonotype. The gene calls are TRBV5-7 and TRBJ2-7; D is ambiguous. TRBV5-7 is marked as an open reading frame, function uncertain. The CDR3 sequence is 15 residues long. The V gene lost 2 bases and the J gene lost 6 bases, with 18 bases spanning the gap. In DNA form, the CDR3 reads TGTGCCAGCAGCTTAAGGACCCGAACAGTCTTCGAGCAGTACTTC. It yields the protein CASSLRTRTVFEQYF.

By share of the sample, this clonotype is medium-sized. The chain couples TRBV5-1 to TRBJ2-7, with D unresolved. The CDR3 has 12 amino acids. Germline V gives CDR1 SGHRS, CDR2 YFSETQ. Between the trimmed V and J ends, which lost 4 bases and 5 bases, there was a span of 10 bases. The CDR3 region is CASSLGPDEQYF. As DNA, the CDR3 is TGCGCCAGCAGCCTGGGTCCGGACGAGCAGTACTTC.

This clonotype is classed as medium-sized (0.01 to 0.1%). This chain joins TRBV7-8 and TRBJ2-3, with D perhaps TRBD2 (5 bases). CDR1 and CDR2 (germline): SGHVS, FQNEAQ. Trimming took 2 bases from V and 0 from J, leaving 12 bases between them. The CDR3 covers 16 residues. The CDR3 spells CASSLREGLSTDTQYF. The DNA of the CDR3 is TGTGCCAGCAGCTTAAGAGAGGGCCTTAGCACAGATACGCAGTATTTT.

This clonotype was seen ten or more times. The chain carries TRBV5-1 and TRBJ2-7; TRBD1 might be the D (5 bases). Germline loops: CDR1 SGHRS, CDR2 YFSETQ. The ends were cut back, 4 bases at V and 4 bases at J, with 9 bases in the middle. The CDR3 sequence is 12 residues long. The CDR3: CASSDQGYEQYF. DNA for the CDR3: TGCGCCAGCAGCGATCAGGGTTACGAGCAGTACTTC.

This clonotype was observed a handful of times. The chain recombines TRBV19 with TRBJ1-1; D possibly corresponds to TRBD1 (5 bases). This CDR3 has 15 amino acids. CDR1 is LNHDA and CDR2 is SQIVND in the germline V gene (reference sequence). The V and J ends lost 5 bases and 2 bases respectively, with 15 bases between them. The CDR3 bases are TGTGCCAGTAGTTCCTCGGGGCAGGGAAACACTGAAGCTTTCTTT. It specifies CASSSSGQGNTEAFF. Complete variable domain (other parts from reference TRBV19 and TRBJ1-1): DGGITQSPKYLFRKEGQNVTLSCEQNLNHDAMYWYRQDPGQGLRLIYYSQIVNDFQKGDIAEGYSVSREKKESFPLTVTSAQKNPTAFYLCASSSSGQGNTEAFFGQGTRLTVV.

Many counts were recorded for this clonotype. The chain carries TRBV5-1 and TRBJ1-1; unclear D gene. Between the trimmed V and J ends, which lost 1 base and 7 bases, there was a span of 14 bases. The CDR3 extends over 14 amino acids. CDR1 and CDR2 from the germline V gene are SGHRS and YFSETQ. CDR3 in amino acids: CASSLSGVGGEAFF. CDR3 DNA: TGCGCCAGCAGCTTGTCCGGAGTTGGTGGTGAAGCTTTCTTT. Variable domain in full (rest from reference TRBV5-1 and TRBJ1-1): KAGVTQTPRYLIKTRGQQVTLSCSPISGHRSVSWYQQTPGQGLQFLFEYFSETQRNKGNFPGRFSGRQFSNSRSEMNVSTLELGDSALYLCASSLSGVGGEAFFGQGTRLTVV.

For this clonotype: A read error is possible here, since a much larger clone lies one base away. CDR3 coding DNA: TGTGCCAGCAGCCAGTTAGACAGGGTAGAGACCCAGTACTTC. Amino acid sequence: CASSQLDRVETQYF. The chain has TRBV14 and TRBJ2-5, with 7 bases that match TRBD1. The germline gives CDR1 SGHDN, CDR2 FVKESK. The ends lost 3 bases at V and 4 bases at J; junction bases unmatched: 5. The CDR3 covers 14 residues.

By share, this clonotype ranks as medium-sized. CDR3 in DNA: TGTGCCAGCAGCTCTTCGATAAGCACAGATACGCAGTATTTT. It yields the protein CASSSSISTDTQYF. This chain uses TRBV7-2 with TRBJ2-3; no clear D gene. CDR3 length: 14 residues. The V end lost 4 bases, the J end lost 0 bases, and 8 bases lay between the germline ends. Germline CDR1 and CDR2: SGHTA and FQGNSA.

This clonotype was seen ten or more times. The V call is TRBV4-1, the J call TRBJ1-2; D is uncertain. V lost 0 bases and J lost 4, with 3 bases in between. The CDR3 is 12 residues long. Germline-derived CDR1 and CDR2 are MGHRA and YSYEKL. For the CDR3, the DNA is TGCGCCAGCAGCCAAGACAGCTATGGCTACACCTTC. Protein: CASSQDSYGYTF.

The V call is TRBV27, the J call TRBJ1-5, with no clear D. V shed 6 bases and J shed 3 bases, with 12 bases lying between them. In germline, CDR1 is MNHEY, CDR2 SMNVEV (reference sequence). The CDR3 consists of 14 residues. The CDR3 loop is CASSLDGLNQPQHF. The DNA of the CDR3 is TGTGCCAGCAGCCTGGACGGACTCAATCAGCCCCAGCATTTT.

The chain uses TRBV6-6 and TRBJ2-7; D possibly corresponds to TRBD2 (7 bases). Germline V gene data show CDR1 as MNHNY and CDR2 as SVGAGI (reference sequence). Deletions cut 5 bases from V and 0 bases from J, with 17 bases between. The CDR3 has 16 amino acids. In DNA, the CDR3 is TGTGCCAGCAGTGGGGGGGCGGGCGGGGGCTCCTACGAGCAGTACTTC. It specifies CASSGGAGGGSYEQYF.

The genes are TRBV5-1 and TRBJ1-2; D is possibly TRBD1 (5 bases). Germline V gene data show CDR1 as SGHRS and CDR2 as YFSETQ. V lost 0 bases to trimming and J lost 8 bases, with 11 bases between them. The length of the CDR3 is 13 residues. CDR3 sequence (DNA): TGCGCCAGCAGCTTGGACGGGGGGAAGGGCTACACCTTC. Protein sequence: CASSLDGGKGYTF. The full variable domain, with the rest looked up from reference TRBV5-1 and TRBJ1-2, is KAGVTQTPRYLIKTRGQQVTLSCSPISGHRSVSWYQQTPGQGLQFLFEYFSETQRNKGNFPGRFSGRQFSNSRSEMNVSTLELGDSALYLCASSLDGGKGYTFGSGTRLTVV.

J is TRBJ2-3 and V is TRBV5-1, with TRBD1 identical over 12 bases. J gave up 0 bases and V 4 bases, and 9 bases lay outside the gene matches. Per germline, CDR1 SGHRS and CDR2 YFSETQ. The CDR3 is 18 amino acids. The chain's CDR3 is CASSVGQGAYSSTDTQYF. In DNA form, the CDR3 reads TGCGCCAGCAGCGTGGGACAGGGGGCCTACTCTAGCACAGATACGCAGTATTTT.

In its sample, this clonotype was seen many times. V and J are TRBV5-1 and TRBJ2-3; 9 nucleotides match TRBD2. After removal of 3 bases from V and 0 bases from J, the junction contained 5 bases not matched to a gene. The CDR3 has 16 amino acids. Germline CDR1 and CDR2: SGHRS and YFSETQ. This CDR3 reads CASSWQTSGSTDTQYF. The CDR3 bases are TGCGCCAGCAGCTGGCAGACTAGCGGAAGCACAGATACGCAGTATTTT.